The source of this T cell receptor beta chain is a study of cytomegalovirus exposure and HLA in healthy donors. About the study: Unique TCRs from HLA-typed donors, approximately 80 million of them, were held in an early data release.

A word on this clone: Its target is not known.

The CDR3 runs 14 residues. V was trimmed by 2 bases and J by 5 bases, leaving 13 bases between them. Germline values: CDR1 SGHAT, CDR2 FQDESV (reference sequence). Amplification used 60 Vbeta primers and 13 Jbeta primers. Profiling relied on immunoSEQ multiplex PCR, and the TCRdb table lists in-frame clones only, not all of them. The sample carries about 130,000 clones, about 66% recorded once. Whole-study findings and limits: The study assumed roughly uniform donor sequencing depth for presence/absence analyses.

Sequencing was done on a sample of PBMCs. The sequence was collected from a man aged 25 to 40 in good health and CMV-seropositive. This sequence joins TRBV11-1 and TRBJ2-7; possible D gene TRBD2, 6 bases. The CDR3: CASSLQGGFDEQYF. CDR3 nucleotide sequence: TGTGCCAGCAGCTTACAGGGAGGTTTCGACGAGCAGTACTTC. Based on the CDR3 plus reference TRBV11-1 and TRBJ2-7, the full variable domain is EAEVAQSPRYKITEKSQAVAFWCDPISGHATLYWYRQILGQGPELLVQFQDESVVDDSQLPKDRFSAERLKGVDSTLKIQPAELGDSAMYLCASSLQGGFDEQYFGPGTRLTVT.